These 10 T cell receptor beta chains came from one sample sequenced in a study of technical replicates of blood from a handful of donors. Profiled with immunoSEQ multiplex PCR; TCRdb holds only in-frame clones, not every one. The sample carries around 50,000 clones, about 93% recorded once. Sequenced: T cells isolated from PBMCs. Every receptor here comes from a human donor in good health.

V and J are TRBV5-6 and TRBJ1-1; a possible D gene is TRBD1 (6 bases). The CDR3 length is 19 residues. Germline lookup yields CDR1 SGHDT and CDR2 YYEEEE. Between the trimmed V and J ends, which lost 0 bases and 1 base, there was a span of 22 bases. CDR3 nucleotides: TGTGCCAGCAGCTTGGTAGGGCTACCCCGGGACACAACGAACACTGAAGCTTTCTTT. Amino acids: CASSLVGLPRDTTNTEAFF.

This chain links TRBV9 with TRBJ2-7, with D maybe TRBD1 (6 bases). The CDR3 consists of 15 residues. Germline V lookup: CDR1 SGDLS, CDR2 YYNGEE. V lost 3 bases to trimming and J lost 2 bases, with 15 bases between them. CDR3: CASSDPGQTPYEQYF. The CDR3, as DNA: TGTGCCAGCAGCGACCCGGGACAAACCCCCTACGAGCAGTACTTC.

The chain recombines TRBV11-2 with TRBJ1-4; possibly TRBD1 for D (5 bases). Trimming removed 5 bases at V and 0 bases at J, with 10 bases between. There are 15 residues in the CDR3. Germline CDR1 is SGHAT and CDR2 is FQNNGV. In DNA form, the CDR3 reads TGTGCCAGCAGCCCCACGACAGCAACTAATGAAAAACTGTTTTTT. Translated, it gives CASSPTTATNEKLFF. Full variable domain (remainder filled in from reference TRBV11-2 and TRBJ1-4): EAGVAQSPRYKIIEKRQSVAFWCNPISGHATLYWYQQILGQGPKLLIQFQNNGVVDDSQLPKDRFSAERLKGVDSTLKIQPAKLEDSAVYLCASSPTTATNEKLFFGSGTQLSVL.

The V and J genes are TRBV5-1 and TRBJ1-2; TRBD1 agrees at 9 bases. The CDR3 contains 15 residues. The J segment lost 5 bases and the V segment lost 3 bases, leaving 8 bases of the junction unmatched. Germline loops: CDR1 SGHRS, CDR2 YFSETQ. In DNA form, the CDR3 reads TGCGCCAGCAGCTCGACAGGGGGTTTGAGTTATGGCTACACCTTC. It yields the protein CASSSTGGLSYGYTF.

This clone is a singleton in its sample. V and J are TRBV9 and TRBJ2-5; a weak D match, TRBD2 (6 bases). The germline V gene has CDR1 SGDLS and CDR2 YYNGEE. The CDR3 runs to 14 residues. Between the trimmed V and J ends, which lost 1 base and 2 bases, there was a span of 9 bases. In nucleotides, the CDR3 is TGTGCCAGCAGCGTAATTGCGGGGCAAGAGACCCAGTACTTC. Translated, it gives CASSVIAGQETQYF.

The chain combines TRBV5-1 with TRBJ2-7; D gene ambiguous. V lost 1 base to trimming and J lost 0 bases, with 8 bases between them. In germline, CDR1 is SGHRS, CDR2 YFSETQ. The length of the CDR3 is 14 residues. This chain's CDR3 is CASSLQPSSYEQYF. Here the CDR3 DNA reads TGCGCCAGCAGCTTGCAGCCTAGCTCCTACGAGCAGTACTTC.

This rearrangement joins TRBV18 to TRBJ2-6, with D hard to call. CDR3 length equals 14 residues. The ends were cut back, 4 bases at V and 0 bases at J, with 4 bases in the middle. Germline V gene sequence: CDR1 KGHSH, CDR2 LQKENI. The CDR3 loop is CASSRGSGANVLTF. The CDR3 DNA reads as TGTGCCAGCTCACGAGGCTCTGGGGCCAACGTCCTGACTTTC.

The rearrangement links TRBV28 to TRBJ1-4, with TRBD1 as a possible D gene (6 bases). CDR3 length: 13 residues. Between the trimmed V and J ends, which lost 7 bases and 7 bases, there was a span of 13 bases. CDR1 is MDHEN and CDR2 is SYDVKM in the germline V gene. CDR3 coding DNA: TGTGCCAGCATCGGCAGGGGTTCTGAAAAACTGTTTTTT. It is translated as CASIGRGSEKLFF.

The chain recombines TRBV6-5 with TRBJ2-7; D is possibly TRBD2 (6 bases). Germline CDR1 and CDR2: MNHEY and SVGAGI. This CDR3 is 13 amino acids long. Trimming left V 10 bases short and J 0 bases short, with 13 bases between. The CDR3 sequence: CATRGSLSYEQYF. The CDR3 DNA reads as TGTGCCACCCGGGGGAGCCTCTCCTACGAGCAGTACTTC.

Only one count was recorded for this clone. The CDR3 DNA sequence: TGTGCCAGCACCCACTGGGAGGAGGGCTATGGCTACACCTTC. Translating it yields CASTHWEEGYGYTF. The rearrangement uses TRBV28 and TRBJ1-2, with D unresolved. The length of the CDR3 is 14 residues. Deletions cut 7 bases from V and 4 bases from J, with 16 bases between. Per germline, CDR1 MDHEN and CDR2 SYDVKM.